This TCR beta chain is drawn from a study of T cell responses to AZD1222 COVID-19 vaccine (dated by TCRdb to about 2021). Regarding the study in general: AZD1222 recipients given second doses at about 4 weeks or at about 12 weeks were pooled, since spike-specific TCR depth and breadth were not found to differ between the two schedules. Enrollment into the trials was organized by age into subgroups of 18-55, 56-69 and 70-plus years, and those subgroups contained roughly 150, 30 and 60 TCR-sequenced participants, respectively. TCR sequencing covered roughly 230 trial participants: some 210 given two doses of AZD1222 and 26 given two doses of MenACWY control vaccine. Study-wide findings and limitations: Most participants were white British and females outnumbered males, and the authors suggested that clonal diversity may have been underestimated. The 56-69-year group was small, and its depth increase did not reach significance, likely because of low power. Conclusions about previously exposed vaccinees were limited because only six AZD1222 recipients were SARS-CoV-2 seropositive at baseline. CD4 TCRs associated with the vaccine covered the entire spike protein, and the dominant responses were in regions 160-218 and 743-854. Reportedly, close to half of the unique spike-specific TCRs recognized epitopes lying outside the regions that are mutated in the B.1.351 and B.1.1.7 variants. No day 14 peak-response samples were available, so repertoires were characterized only after the peak T cell response. Spike-specific TCR breadth and depth rose significantly after two AZD1222 doses compared with day 0 and with MenACWY recipients.

The time point label here, explained by the study, means: baseline before first vaccination. Vaccinee samples were obtained from the UK trials COV001 and COV002, which included a single-blind randomized controlled phase 2/3 trial of AZD1222 (ChAdOx1 nCoV-19) in healthy adults. Trial participant PBMC samples were collected at day 0 and day 28 after the second dose for TCRbeta chain sequencing. CDR1 is given as SQVTM and CDR2 as ANQGSEA, both from the germline V gene. V is clipped by 5 bases and J by 3 bases, and the sequence between their germline boundaries is 14 bases long. Taken from cysteine to phenylalanine, the CDR3 has 13 residues. Only the CDR3 DNA stays, 39 bases, in frame from base 1. With respect to this clone: The clone's antigen remains unknown. It has no much larger one-base neighbor in the sample; base qualities were not kept.

The CDR3 regions of human TCRbeta chains were analyzed by immunosequencing. On the authors' methods: TCRs in the repertoires were compared against a reference library of SARS-CoV-2-specific TCRs that had been generated with the MIRA antigen-specificity platform. Breadth meant the fraction of unique TCRs that were SARS-CoV-2-associated, whereas depth meant the fraction of total T cells that were SARS-CoV-2-associated. Using the MIRA data, every spike-specific TCR was mapped to the spike region that the TCR reacted to and assigned to either a CD4 or a CD8 class. Log10-transformed breadth and depth values were compared by one-way ANOVA with Sidak's multiple comparisons tests. TCRdb carries this immuneACCESS record with in-frame sequences only. Its versions omit some clonotypes, under half of them owing to an unresolved V gene in the studies checked, with the rest unexplained. That table is the source of V, J and clone size, and D and trimming were worked out from the DNA. The sample table shows about 120,000 clones, and 92% are seen once. The top ten hold around 1.5% of the sample.

This material consisted of peripheral blood, taken on day 0 of AZD1222 vaccination. The rearranged chain carries TRBV29-1 and TRBJ2-7, with TRBD1 as a weak D call on 5 bases. This TCR came from an adult in good health. In nucleotides, the sequence is TGCAGCGTTTCCCACTCGGACAACTACGAGCAGTACTTC. Its protein is CSVSHSDNYEQYF.